A single sample gave rise to the 31 T cell receptor beta chains below, sequenced in a study of T cells in Graves' hyperthyroidism and ophthalmopathy. The CDR3 regions of TCR beta were amplified from RNA transcripts. The HTBI primer set drove a first-round RT-PCR of the TCR CDR3. MiXCR was run by TCRdb on the multiplex PCR reads, yielding one entry per CDR3 protein. The sample holds hundreds of thousands of distinct CDR3 sequences, nearly 15% seen once. The sample comprised blood. The receptor set was obtained from a woman aged 55-69 years with Graves' ophthalmopathy.

This clonotype was picked up a small number of times. The chain combines TRBV6-5 with TRBJ1-5, with D perhaps matching TRBD1 (5 bases). V was clipped by 8 bases and J by 7 bases, with 18 bases between them. Germline loops: CDR1 MNHEY, CDR2 SVGAGI. This CDR3 has 14 amino acids. The CDR3 loop is CASCYSGEGQPQHF. CDR3 nucleotide sequence: TGTGCCAGCTGCTACTCGGGGGAAGGGCAGCCCCAGCATTTT.

This clonotype showed up many times. This sequence joins TRBV10-3 and TRBJ2-2, with 7 bases fitting TRBD1. With 0 bases clipped from V and 4 bases from J, the junction kept 11 bases outside the gene matches. The length of the CDR3 is 18 residues. The germline gives CDR1 ENHRY, CDR2 SYGVKD. The CDR3 protein is CAISESGQEHVGTGELFF. CDR3 nucleotides: TGTGCCATCAGTGAGTCAGGACAGGAGCATGTCGGCACCGGGGAGCTGTTTTTT.

The chain recombines TRBV19 with TRBJ1-1; D not resolved. V was clipped by 1 base and J by 0 bases, with 9 bases between them. Germline assignment: CDR1 LNHDA and CDR2 SQIVND (reference sequence). The length of the CDR3 is 15 residues. For the CDR3, the DNA is TGTGCCAGTAGTATAGGTGGCAAACTGAACACTGAAGCTTTCTTT. Translating it yields CASSIGGKLNTEAFF.

For this clonotype: Compared with germline, one end of the junction differs, possibly owing to a read error. This sequence joins TRBV5-1 and TRBJ1-3; D might be TRBD1 (5 bases). Germline V gene sequence: CDR1 SGHRS, CDR2 YFSETQ. This CDR3 has 15 residues. CDR3 coding DNA: TGTGCCAGCAGCGTAGGGGATACCTCTGGAAACACCATATATTTT. It encodes CASSVGDTSGNTIYF.

This clonotype has ten or more counts. The gene calls are TRBV7-8 and TRBJ2-4, with TRBD1 as a possible D gene (5 bases). Germline V lookup: CDR1 SGHVS, CDR2 FQNEAQ. Trimming removed 1 base at V and 3 bases at J, with 7 bases between. CDR3 length equals 14 residues. CDR3 residues: CASSLEGVKNIQYF. CDR3 DNA sequence: TGTGCCAGCAGCTTAGAAGGGGTCAAAAACATTCAGTACTTC.

This clonotype was detected many times. This chain connects TRBV29-1 to TRBJ2-1, with 8 bases fitting TRBD2. With 4 bases clipped from V and 8 bases from J, the junction kept 10 bases outside the gene matches. The CDR3 is 14 amino acids. CDR1 and CDR2 from the germline V gene are SQVTM and ANQGSEA. CDR3: CSVGGGRFGYEQFF. The DNA of the CDR3 is TGCAGCGTTGGGGGCGGGAGGTTTGGGTATGAGCAGTTCTTC.

This clonotype was counted only a few times. The gene calls are TRBV20-1 and TRBJ2-5, with TRBD2 identical over 10 bases. The J segment lost 5 bases and the V segment lost 5 bases, leaving 8 bases of the junction unmatched. The CDR3 totals 14 residues. Germline V gene lookup returns CDR1 DFQATT and CDR2 SNEGSKA (reference sequence). CDR3 residues: CSAYRTSGGETQYF. In DNA, the CDR3 is TGCAGTGCTTACCGGACTAGCGGTGGGGAGACCCAGTACTTC.

This clonotype was seen a handful of times. With a much larger clone just one base away, this may be a read error. This chain connects TRBV3-1 to TRBJ2-1; either TRBD1 or TRBD2 may supply D (5 bases each). Germline CDR1 and CDR2: LGHDT and YNNKEL (reference sequence). The CDR3 sequence is 15 residues long. In DNA, the CDR3 is TGTGCCAGCAGCCCGGGGACGGGAACCTACAATGAGCAGTCCTTC. Translating it yields CASSPGTGTYNEQSF.

At least ten counts were recorded for this clonotype. The chain links TRBV20-1 to TRBJ2-7; TRBD2 agrees at 10 bases. This CDR3 has 16 amino acids. Losses at the gene ends were 3 bases for V and 1 base for J; bases not matched to a gene: 9. In germline, CDR1 is DFQATT, CDR2 SNEGSKA (reference sequence). The CDR3 bases are TGCAGTGCTAGTGGGCAGCGGGAGGGCCGATCCTACGAGCAGTACTTC. Translation gives CSASGQREGRSYEQYF.

This clonotype was counted ten times or more. This rearrangement joins TRBV20-1 to TRBJ2-2, with 8 nucleotides matching TRBD2. The length of the CDR3 is 15 residues. Germline V gene data show CDR1 as DFQATT and CDR2 as SNEGSKA (reference sequence). V lost 0 bases and J lost 5; bases outside the gene matches: 5. CDR3 sequence: CSARDPGGGTGELFF. CDR3 bases: TGCAGTGCTAGAGACCCGGGAGGGGGTACCGGGGAGCTGTTTTTT.

This chain connects TRBV5-5 to TRBJ2-7; D might be TRBD1 or TRBD2, each matching 5 bases. Germline CDR1 is SGHKS and CDR2 is YYEKEE (reference sequence). The CDR3 runs to 15 residues. Trimming cost V 3 bases and J 3 bases, with 16 bases left between them. As DNA, the CDR3 is TGTGCCAGCAGCTCGCAACGGGGCTCGATCTACGAGCAGTACTTC. Translating gives CASSSQRGSIYEQYF.

This clonotype was seen only a few times. V and J are TRBV5-6 and TRBJ2-3; D is possibly TRBD1 or TRBD2 (5 bases each). Between the trimmed V and J ends, which lost 0 bases and 5 bases, there was a span of 13 bases. The CDR3 is 15 residues long. Per the germline V gene, CDR1 is SGHDT and CDR2 is YYEEEE. The DNA of the CDR3 is TGTGCCAGCAGCTTGGATACAGGCGGAGGAGATACGCAGTATTTT. Its translation is CASSLDTGGGDTQYF.

This clonotype was seen repeatedly, ten times or more. The chain has TRBV5-1 and TRBJ2-5; 9 bases line up with TRBD1. CDR1 SGHRS and CDR2 YFSETQ come from the germline V gene. V gave up 0 bases and J gave up 5 bases; unmatched junction bases: 2. The CDR3 consists of 14 residues. CDR3 in amino acids: CASSLVGTGETQYF. As DNA, the CDR3 is TGCGCCAGCAGCTTGGTGGGGACAGGGGAGACCCAGTACTTC.

This clonotype showed up just a few times. The chain recombines TRBV3-1 with TRBJ2-1, with D perhaps matching TRBD1 or TRBD2 (5 bases each). CDR1 is LGHDT and CDR2 is YNNKEL in the germline V gene (reference sequence). V was clipped by 3 bases and J by 6 bases, with 15 bases between them. The CDR3 contains 15 residues. The CDR3 coding sequence is TGTGCCAGCAGCCACGGCCCCTCGGGGCCCAATGAGCAGTTCTTC. It translates to CASSHGPSGPNEQFF.

This clonotype was observed many times. The chain couples TRBV28 to TRBJ2-2; 9 bases fit TRBD2. There are 18 residues in the CDR3. Trimming removed 5 bases from V and 6 bases from J; junction bases left unmatched: 16. Germline CDR1 MDHEN, CDR2 SYDVKM. CDR3 bases: TGTGCCAGCAGTACGACTCTGCGGGAGGGTTCATTTTCCGGGGAGCTGTTTTTT. Translating it yields CASSTTLREGSFSGELFF.

The rearrangement links TRBV5-4 to TRBJ2-7; D is unclear. Per germline, CDR1 SGHNT and CDR2 YYREEE (reference sequence). The V end was cut by 0 bases, the J end by 0 bases, with 10 bases between. This CDR3 is 15 amino acids long. The DNA for the CDR3 is TGTGCCAGCAGCTTGGTCGGGCAGGACTCCTACGAGCAGTACTTC. Protein sequence: CASSLVGQDSYEQYF.

This clonotype has more than one count but fewer than ten. The germline gene is not matched at one end of the junction; a read error may be the cause. The V and J genes are TRBV19 and TRBJ2-1; 10 nucleotides align to TRBD2. Per germline, CDR1 LNHDA and CDR2 SQIVND (reference sequence). The CDR3 is 16 residues long. CDR3 loop: CASSITSGNLYNEQCF. The CDR3 bases are TGTGCCAGTAGTATCACTAGCGGGAATTTATACAATGAGCAGTGCTTC.

This clonotype has a handful of counts. The chain couples TRBV20-1 to TRBJ2-5; tentative D call: TRBD2 (7 bases). This CDR3 has 15 residues. Germline values: CDR1 DFQATT, CDR2 SNEGSKA (reference sequence). Trimming left V 6 bases short and J 5 bases short, with 22 bases between. CDR3 coding DNA: TGCAGTGCGTGGCTACGGGGAGGGGGAGTGGAGACCCAGTACTTC. Amino acids: CSAWLRGGGVETQYF.

CDR3 amino acids: CASSPRTGNTIYF. CDR3 in DNA: TGTGCCAGCAGCCCCCGGACCGGAAACACCATATATTTT. The chain uses TRBV11-1 and TRBJ1-3, with no clear D. The CDR3 consists of 13 residues. V gave up 5 bases and J gave up 4 bases, with 9 bases separating them. CDR1 is SGHAT and CDR2 is FQDESV in the germline V gene (reference sequence).

J is TRBJ2-7 and V is TRBV28; maybe TRBD1 (6 bases). With 9 bases removed from V and 7 bases from J, the gap between germline ends came to 19 bases. The CDR3 sequence is 13 residues long. Germline lookup yields CDR1 MDHEN and CDR2 SYDVKM. The CDR3 sequence: CASIGQRWGEQYF. DNA for the CDR3: TGTGCCAGTATTGGACAGCGGTGGGGAGAGCAGTACTTC.

This clonotype showed up many times. V is TRBV7-3 and J is TRBJ2-2; D tentatively reads TRBD1 or TRBD2 (6 bases each). The CDR3 consists of 16 residues. V lost 3 bases and J 0 bases, leaving 11 bases between the germline ends. The germline V gene encodes CDR1 SGHTA and CDR2 FQGTGA. The CDR3, as DNA: TGTGCCAGCAGCTTGGGGGGCGGGTCGAACACCGGGGAGCTGTTTTTT. It yields the protein CASSLGGGSNTGELFF.

This clonotype was observed a handful of times. The chain joins TRBV12-3 or TRBV12-4 to TRBJ2-2, with D possibly matching TRBD2 (6 bases). The CDR3 is 13 amino acids. The ends were cut back, 9 bases at V and 3 bases at J, with 11 bases in the middle. CDR3 in DNA: TGTGCCAGTGGAGGGCCGGACACCGGGGAGCTGTTTTTT. Protein: CASGGPDTGELFF.

This clonotype occurred many times. One junction end does not reproduce the germline sequence, and a read error may be involved. V and J are TRBV3-1 and TRBJ2-5; D is perhaps TRBD2 (6 bases). Germline lookup yields CDR1 LGHDT and CDR2 YNNKEL (reference sequence). The CDR3 extends over 13 amino acids. CDR3: CASSQGLLGLKDF. The CDR3 nucleotides are TGTGCCAGCAGCCAAGGTTTACTGGGACTTAAGGACTTC.

This clonotype has at least ten counts. V is TRBV5-1 and J is TRBJ2-2; TRBD1 is a possible D gene (6 bases). Trimming left V 2 bases short and J 0 bases short, with 14 bases between. Germline lookup yields CDR1 SGHRS and CDR2 YFSETQ. This CDR3 region has 17 residues. CDR3 nucleotides: TGCGCCAGCAGCTTTTCGGGACACCCGCCGAACACCGGGGAGCTGTTTTTT. This translates into CASSFSGHPPNTGELFF.

This clonotype was seen repeatedly, ten times or more. V usage is TRBV20-1 and J usage is TRBJ2-7, with 11 bases identical to TRBD2. The CDR3 is 15 amino acids. Germline CDR1 reads DFQATT; CDR2 reads SNEGSKA (reference sequence). CDR3 nucleotide sequence: TGCAGGGTGGGGGGGACTAGCGGTATTACGGAAGAGCAGTACTTC. Its translation: CRVGGTSGITEEQYF.

There are many counts of this clonotype. The rearrangement uses TRBV7-2 and TRBJ2-3; the D is unclear. Germline V gives CDR1 SGHTA, CDR2 FQGNSA. CDR3 size: 16 residues. V lost 2 bases and J lost 3, with 15 bases in between. CDR3 DNA: TGTGCCAGCAGCTTAATCCGGCGCCCCGGGACAGATACGCAGTATTTT. Protein product: CASSLIRRPGTDTQYF. Supplemented by reference TRBV7-2 and TRBJ2-3, the full variable domain reads GAGVSQSPSNKVTEKGKDVELRCDPISGHTALYWYRQSLGQGLEFLIYFQGNSAPDKSGLPSDRFSAERTGGSVSTLTIQRTQQEDSAVYLCASSLIRRPGTDTQYFGPGTRLTVL.

This clonotype was detected ten times or more. The rearrangement uses TRBV5-1 and TRBJ2-1; D is uncertain. The germline V gene encodes CDR1 SGHRS and CDR2 YFSETQ. Trimming stripped 0 bases from V and 1 base from J, with 8 bases between. The CDR3 length is 15 residues. CDR3 region: CASSLESRSYNEQFF. The DNA of the CDR3 is TGCGCCAGCAGCTTGGAAAGCCGGTCCTACAATGAGCAGTTCTTC.

The rearrangement uses TRBV12-3 or TRBV12-4 and TRBJ2-4, with D perhaps TRBD1 (6 bases). This CDR3 is built from 15 residues. V was cut by 5 bases and J by 0 bases, with 11 bases left in between. The CDR3 region has the DNA TGTGCCAGCAGTGCCCCAGGGGTAGCCAAAAACATTCAGTACTTC. It yields the protein CASSAPGVAKNIQYF.

This clonotype has only a few counts. This sequence joins TRBV6-1 and TRBJ2-5; 7 bases are a match to TRBD2. V lost 6 bases and J lost 2; bases outside the gene matches: 6. Germline CDR1 and CDR2: MNHNS and SASEGT. The CDR3 length is 14 residues. For the CDR3, the DNA is TGTGCCAGCAGAAGACCGGGACTACAAGAGACCCAGTACTTC. Translated: CASRRPGLQETQYF.

This clonotype was seen more than once but under ten times. The J gene is TRBJ1-5, the V gene TRBV6-1, with D uncertain. The germline V gene encodes CDR1 MNHNS and CDR2 SASEGT. Trimming cost V 0 bases and J 6 bases, with 3 bases left between them. This CDR3 has 12 amino acids. The CDR3 bases are TGTGCCAGCAGTGAAGCGGGTCAGCCCCAGCATTTT. Translating gives CASSEAGQPQHF.

Turning to this clonotype: A clone one base away is much larger, so this may be a read error. V gene TRBV5-1 combines with J gene TRBJ1-2; D gene unclear. In germline, CDR1 is SGHRS, CDR2 YFSETQ. The CDR3 length is 15 residues. The V end was cut by 1 base, the J end by 0 bases, with 10 bases between. The CDR3 protein is CASSLSGRTNYGYTF. The CDR3 DNA reads as TGCGCCAGCAGCTTGTCCGGGAGAACTAACTATGGCTACACCTTC.